The sequence of this T cell receptor beta chain was determined in a study of T cell responses to AZD1222 COVID-19 vaccine (dated by TCRdb to the early 2020s). About the investigation overall: AZD1222 recipients whose second dose came at about 4 weeks and those whose second dose came at about 12 weeks were combined into one group, since spike-specific TCR depth and breadth did not differ between the two schedules. Enrollment into the trials was organized by age into subgroups of 18-55, 56-69 and 70-plus years, and those subgroups contained roughly 150, 30 and 60 TCR-sequenced participants, respectively. TCR sequencing was performed for about 250 trial participants, of whom about 210 were given two doses of AZD1222 and 26 were given two doses of MenACWY control vaccine. Broad study findings and their caveats: Participants were mostly white British, with more females than males. The authors suggested clonal diversity may have been underestimated. Conclusions about previously exposed vaccinees are limited because only six or seven AZD1222 recipients were SARS-CoV-2 seropositive at baseline. No day 14 peak-response samples were available, so repertoires were characterized only after the peak T cell response. Reportedly, close to half of the unique spike-specific TCRs recognized epitopes lying outside the regions that are mutated in the B.1.351 and B.1.1.7 variants. CD4 TCRs associated with the vaccine covered the entire spike protein, and the dominant responses were in regions 160-218 and 743-854. In the small 56-69-year group, the increase in depth fell short of significance, most likely because of low power. After two AZD1222 doses, spike-specific TCR breadth and depth were significantly higher than at day 0 and than in MenACWY recipients.

The CDR3 regions of human TCRbeta chains were subjected to immunosequencing. In the source study's methods: Repertoire TCRs were matched against a reference library of SARS-CoV-2-specific TCRs generated with the MIRA antigen-specificity platform. Breadth meant the fraction of unique TCRs that were SARS-CoV-2-associated, whereas depth meant the fraction of total T cells that were SARS-CoV-2-associated. Using the MIRA data, each spike-specific TCR was mapped to the spike region that the TCR reacts to and placed in a CD4 or CD8 class. Log10-transformed breadth and depth values were compared by one-way ANOVA with Sidak's multiple comparisons tests. Held by TCRdb, this immuneACCESS table contains in-frame sequences only and omits some clones. Under half of the omission traces to an unresolved V gene where checked; the cause of the rest is unknown. The V and J calls and clone size are taken from that table; D and trimming were inferred from the DNA. The sample table records some 120,000 clones; roughly nine tenths of these occur just once. The ten most abundant clones make up approximately 3% of the sample.

The sample's time point label, decoded: baseline before first vaccination. Vaccinee samples came from UK trials COV001 and COV002, including a single-blind randomized controlled phase 2/3 trial of AZD1222 (ChAdOx1 nCoV-19) in healthy adults. For TCRbeta chain sequencing, PBMC samples from trial participants were taken at day 0 and at day 28 after the second dose. The CDR3, cysteine through phenylalanine, is 20 amino acids long. Kept here is only the CDR3 DNA, which spans 60 bases and is read in frame from base 1. The germline V gene supplies CDR1 SQVTM and CDR2 ANQGSEA. At the junction V is shortened by 2 bases and J by 0 bases, with 28 bases in between. In regard to this clone: No antigen is known for it. Per-base quality was not reported, and no clone a single base away is much larger than it.

The rearranged chain carries TRBV29-1 and TRBJ1-2; no D gene is confidently identified. The clonotype comes from an adult in good health. The specimen was peripheral blood, collected on day 0 of AZD1222 vaccination. The CDR3 here reads CSVERRRSNEEIISNYGYTF. The nucleotide sequence is TGCAGCGTTGAAAGGCGTAGATCTAATGAGGAGATTATCTCTAACTATGGCTACACCTTC.